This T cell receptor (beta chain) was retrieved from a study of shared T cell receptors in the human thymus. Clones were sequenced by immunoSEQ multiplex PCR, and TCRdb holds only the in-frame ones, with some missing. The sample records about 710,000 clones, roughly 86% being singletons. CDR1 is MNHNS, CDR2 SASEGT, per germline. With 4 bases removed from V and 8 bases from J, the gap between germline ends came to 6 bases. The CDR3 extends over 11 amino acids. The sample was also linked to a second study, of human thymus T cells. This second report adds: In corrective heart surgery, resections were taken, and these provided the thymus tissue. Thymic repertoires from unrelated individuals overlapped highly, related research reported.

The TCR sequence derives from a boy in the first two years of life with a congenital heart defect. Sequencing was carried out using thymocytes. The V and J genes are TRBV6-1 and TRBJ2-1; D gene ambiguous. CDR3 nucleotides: TGTGCCAGCAGTGCCCCAGATGAGCAGTTCTTC. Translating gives CASSAPDEQFF.